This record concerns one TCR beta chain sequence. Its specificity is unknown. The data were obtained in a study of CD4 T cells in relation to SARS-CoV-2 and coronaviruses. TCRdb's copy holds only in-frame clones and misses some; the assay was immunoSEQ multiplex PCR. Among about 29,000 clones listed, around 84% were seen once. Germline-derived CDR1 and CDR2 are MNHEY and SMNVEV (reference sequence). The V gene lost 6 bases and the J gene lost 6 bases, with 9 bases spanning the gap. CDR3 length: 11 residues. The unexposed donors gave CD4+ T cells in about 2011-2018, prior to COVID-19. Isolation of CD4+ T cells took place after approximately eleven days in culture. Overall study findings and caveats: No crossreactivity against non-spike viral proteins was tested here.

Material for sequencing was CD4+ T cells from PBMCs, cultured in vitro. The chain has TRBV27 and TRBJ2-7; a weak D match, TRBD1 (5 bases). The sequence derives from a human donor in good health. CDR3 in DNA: TGTGCCAGCAGAGAAGGGGTCGAGCAGTACTTC. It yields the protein CASREGVEQYF.